This is a list of T cell receptor beta chains from one sample in a study of T cell repertoires in aging, cancer and after chemotherapy. TCRdb reprocessed the multiplex PCR reads with MiXCR, giving one entry per CDR3 protein. This table has about 12,000 distinct CDR3 sequences, 30% to 40% appearing once. Sequencing was carried out using blood. The receptors were gathered from a human donor in good health. The donor label of this sample is uncertain. The CDR3 runs from the conserved cysteine through the conserved F or W. The D gene is left open where the match is weak. Clone size is stated in some rows and not others, as once, few, many or a class when expanded.

j_call: TRBJ1-2; v_call: TRBV13; clone_size: .; d_call: .; cdr3_nt: TGTGCCAGCAGCTTAGTACTCCGATCCTCATATGGCTACACCTTC; cdr3_aa: CASSLVLRSSYGYTF
j_call: TRBJ2-7; v_call: TRBV6-6; clone_size: .; d_call: TRBD2; cdr3_nt: TGTGCCAGCAGTACCGGGACTAGCGGGTCCGGACGGTACGAGCAGTACTTC; cdr3_aa: CASSTGTSGSGRYEQYF
j_call: TRBJ2-3; v_call: TRBV7-6; clone_size: medium-sized; d_call: .; cdr3_nt: TGTGCCAGCAGCCCGGGACAACGCACAGATACGCAGTATTTT; cdr3_aa: CASSPGQRTDTQYF
j_call: TRBJ2-2; v_call: TRBV12-3/TRBV12-4; clone_size: few; d_call: .; cdr3_nt: TGTGCCAGCAGTCTGGACAGAAACACCGGGGAGCTGTTTTTT; cdr3_aa: CASSLDRNTGELFF
j_call: TRBJ2-2; v_call: TRBV10-2; clone_size: once; d_call: TRBD2; cdr3_nt: TGCGCCAGCAGGCTAGCGGGGGGGGGCGGGGAGCTGTTTTTT; cdr3_aa: CASRLAGGGGELFF
j_call: TRBJ1-2; v_call: TRBV27; clone_size: medium-sized; d_call: .; cdr3_nt: TGTGCCAGCAGTTTGGGGAGGAACTATGGCTACACCTTC; cdr3_aa: CASSLGRNYGYTF
j_call: TRBJ2-3; v_call: TRBV5-6; clone_size: medium-sized; d_call: TRBD2; cdr3_nt: TGTGCCAGCAGCTTGGCGACTAGCAGCAGCACAGATACGCAGTATTTT; cdr3_aa: CASSLATSSSTDTQYF
j_call: TRBJ2-5; v_call: TRBV29-1; clone_size: .; d_call: TRBD2; cdr3_nt: TGCAGCGCCGGACTAGCGGGGGGAATCCAAGAGACCCAGTACTTC; cdr3_aa: CSAGLAGGIQETQYF
j_call: TRBJ1-5; v_call: TRBV6-6; clone_size: .; d_call: TRBD1; cdr3_nt: TGTGCCAGCAGTTCGGGACAGGGAGTTTATAGCAATCAGCCCCAGCATTTT; cdr3_aa: CASSSGQGVYSNQPQHF
j_call: TRBJ1-6; v_call: TRBV30; clone_size: few; d_call: TRBD1; cdr3_nt: TGTGCCTGGAGGGAGGCAGGGGGCTTTAATTCACCCCTCCACTTT; cdr3_aa: CAWREAGGFNSPLHF
j_call: TRBJ2-7; v_call: TRBV15; clone_size: .; d_call: .; cdr3_nt: TGTGCCACCAGCAGAGACAGGCAAAGCTCCTACGAGCAGTACTTC; cdr3_aa: CATSRDRQSSYEQYF
j_call: TRBJ2-7; v_call: TRBV19; clone_size: .; d_call: .; cdr3_nt: TGTACCAGTAATGTAGACCCGACGGCGGGAGAGCAGTACTTC; cdr3_aa: CTSNVDPTAGEQYF
j_call: TRBJ2-3; v_call: TRBV12-3/TRBV12-4; clone_size: few; d_call: .; cdr3_nt: TGTGCCAGCAGACCTCTTACGAGCACAGATACGCAGTATTTT; cdr3_aa: CASRPLTSTDTQYF
j_call: TRBJ2-1; v_call: TRBV29-1; clone_size: medium-sized; d_call: .; cdr3_nt: TGCAGCGAAATACAGGGCTCCACCTACAATGAGCAGTTCTTC; cdr3_aa: CSEIQGSTYNEQFF
j_call: TRBJ2-1; v_call: TRBV6-5; clone_size: few; d_call: .; cdr3_nt: TGTGCCAGCAGTTCACAGGGTTCAAGCTCCTACAATGAGCAGTTCTTC; cdr3_aa: CASSSQGSSSYNEQFF
j_call: TRBJ2-7; v_call: TRBV6-2/TRBV6-3; clone_size: .; d_call: TRBD2; cdr3_nt: TGTGCCAGCACCGACGGGGCTAGCGGGGGCAGGTACGAGCAGTACTTC; cdr3_aa: CASTDGASGGRYEQYF
j_call: TRBJ2-7; v_call: TRBV6-1; clone_size: few; d_call: TRBD2; cdr3_nt: TGTGCCAGCACCTGGACTAGCGGGGGATACGAGCAGTACTTC; cdr3_aa: CASTWTSGGYEQYF
j_call: TRBJ2-3; v_call: TRBV13; clone_size: medium-sized; d_call: .; cdr3_nt: TGTGCCAGCAGCCCACGGAGGGCCGGGCGAGCCCAGCAGTATTTT; cdr3_aa: CASSPRRAGRAQQYF
j_call: TRBJ2-3; v_call: TRBV6-1; clone_size: .; d_call: TRBD1; cdr3_nt: TGTGCCAGCACCCCGGAACGGGCTGGACAGGGGGCAGATACGCAGTATTTT; cdr3_aa: CASTPERAGQGADTQYF
j_call: TRBJ2-7; v_call: TRBV6-6; clone_size: .; d_call: TRBD1; cdr3_nt: TGTGCCAGCAGTCCGCTGGGACAGGGGAGCTACGAGCAGTACTTC; cdr3_aa: CASSPLGQGSYEQYF
j_call: TRBJ2-3; v_call: TRBV6-1; clone_size: medium-sized; d_call: .; cdr3_nt: TGTGCCAGCAGTGAACGTCCCGGTAGCACAGATACGCAGTATTTT; cdr3_aa: CASSERPGSTDTQYF
j_call: TRBJ1-1; v_call: TRBV29-1; clone_size: medium-sized; d_call: .; cdr3_nt: TGCAGCGTTGCAGCGACGAACACTGAAGCTTTCTTT; cdr3_aa: CSVAATNTEAFF
j_call: TRBJ2-5; v_call: TRBV27; clone_size: .; d_call: .; cdr3_nt: TGTGCCAGCAAAGCAGGGAGGGGGGGAGAGACCCAGTACTTC; cdr3_aa: CASKAGRGGETQYF
j_call: TRBJ1-1; v_call: TRBV5-6; clone_size: .; d_call: .; cdr3_nt: TGTGCCAGCAGTCCCGTCCTAAACCCCGAAAAGGGGGCTGAAGCTTTCTTT; cdr3_aa: CASSPVLNPEKGAEAFF
j_call: TRBJ2-5; v_call: TRBV4-2; clone_size: .; d_call: TRBD1; cdr3_nt: TGTGCCAGCAGCCCCCGGACAGGGGGCAGGGAGACCCAGTACTTC; cdr3_aa: CASSPRTGGRETQYF
j_call: TRBJ2-2; v_call: TRBV12-3/TRBV12-4; clone_size: .; d_call: .; cdr3_nt: TGTGCCAGCAGTTTAGTACAGCCGAACACCGGGGAGCTGTTTTTT; cdr3_aa: CASSLVQPNTGELFF
j_call: TRBJ2-4; v_call: TRBV30; clone_size: .; d_call: TRBD1; cdr3_nt: TGTGCCTGGAGTGGGACAGGGGGTCTCAACATTCAGTACTTC; cdr3_aa: CAWSGTGGLNIQYF
j_call: TRBJ1-4; v_call: TRBV5-1; clone_size: .; d_call: .; cdr3_nt: TGCGCCAGCAGCTTCGAAGGGAGGGATGCTAATGAAAAACTGTTTTTT; cdr3_aa: CASSFEGRDANEKLFF
j_call: TRBJ1-3; v_call: TRBV5-5; clone_size: .; d_call: .; cdr3_nt: TGTGCCAGCAGCTTGCCGGGGTTGAGCTCTGGAAACACCATATATTTT; cdr3_aa: CASSLPGLSSGNTIYF
j_call: TRBJ2-7; v_call: TRBV5-5; clone_size: once; d_call: .; cdr3_nt: TGTGCCAGCAGCTTAGTTACAGGGGAGGGCGAGCAGTACTTC; cdr3_aa: CASSLVTGEGEQYF
j_call: TRBJ2-7; v_call: TRBV5-6; clone_size: .; d_call: .; cdr3_nt: TGTGCCAGCAGCTGGGGGGCAGGGGGTTTCTACGAGCAGTACTTC; cdr3_aa: CASSWGAGGFYEQYF
j_call: TRBJ1-2; v_call: TRBV12-3/TRBV12-4; clone_size: .; d_call: .; cdr3_nt: TGTGCCAGCAGTCCAACCGCGAGTAGCTATGGCTACACCTTC; cdr3_aa: CASSPTASSYGYTF
j_call: TRBJ2-5; v_call: TRBV11-1; clone_size: medium-sized; d_call: TRBD2; cdr3_nt: TGTGCCAGCAGCCTTCGACCGGGACTAGAGTCGGGGGAGACCCAGTACTTC; cdr3_aa: CASSLRPGLESGETQYF
j_call: TRBJ1-4; v_call: TRBV30; clone_size: few; d_call: TRBD1; cdr3_nt: TGTGCCTGGAGTCCCTTCCGGGACAGGGGATTTTCTAATGAAAAACTGTTTTTT; cdr3_aa: CAWSPFRDRGFSNEKLFF
j_call: TRBJ1-2; v_call: TRBV6-7; clone_size: .; d_call: .; cdr3_nt: TGTGCCAGCCGGGACATTTATGGCTACACCTTC; cdr3_aa: CASRDIYGYTF
j_call: TRBJ2-3; v_call: TRBV6-4; clone_size: few; d_call: .; cdr3_nt: TGTGCCAGCAGTGACTCGCACACAGATACGCAGTATTTT; cdr3_aa: CASSDSHTDTQYF
j_call: TRBJ1-4; v_call: TRBV19; clone_size: few; d_call: .; cdr3_nt: TGTGCCAGTAGTAGTCAACCGGGACGTCTTGCAACTAATGAAAAACTGTTTTTT; cdr3_aa: CASSSQPGRLATNEKLFF
j_call: TRBJ1-1; v_call: TRBV5-5; clone_size: few; d_call: TRBD1; cdr3_nt: TGTGCCAGCAGCTCATCTCCGGGACAGGGGATGAACACTGAAGCTTTCTTT; cdr3_aa: CASSSSPGQGMNTEAFF
j_call: TRBJ1-6; v_call: TRBV15; clone_size: few; d_call: .; cdr3_nt: TGTGCCACCAGCACCCCGATAACCGGGGGCCCCTCTAATTCACCCCTCCACTTT; cdr3_aa: CATSTPITGGPSNSPLHF
j_call: TRBJ1-1; v_call: TRBV10-3; clone_size: .; d_call: .; cdr3_nt: TGTGCCGCGGGAGCTTATACTGAAGCTTTCTTT; cdr3_aa: CAAGAYTEAFF
j_call: TRBJ1-2; v_call: TRBV29-1; clone_size: medium-sized; d_call: TRBD1; cdr3_nt: TGCAGCGGGGGGGACAGGGCCTATGGCTACACCTTC; cdr3_aa: CSGGDRAYGYTF
j_call: TRBJ1-1; v_call: TRBV18; clone_size: .; d_call: .; cdr3_nt: TGTGCCAGCTCTCGCGGTGGAACTGAAGCTTTCTTT; cdr3_aa: CASSRGGTEAFF
j_call: TRBJ2-7; v_call: TRBV6-5; clone_size: .; d_call: TRBD1; cdr3_nt: TGTGCCAGCCGGTGCGGGGACAGGGGGTCCTACGAGCAGTACTTC; cdr3_aa: CASRCGDRGSYEQYF
j_call: TRBJ1-1; v_call: TRBV7-9; clone_size: .; d_call: .; cdr3_nt: TGTGCCAGCAGCTTAGCCGCCCGAGGGCAAGCTTTCTTT; cdr3_aa: CASSLAARGQAFF
j_call: TRBJ1-2; v_call: TRBV19; clone_size: few; d_call: .; cdr3_nt: TGTGCCAGTAGTTTATACCCTGGAGAGGGAGGCTATGGCTACACCTTC; cdr3_aa: CASSLYPGEGGYGYTF
j_call: TRBJ1-2; v_call: TRBV24-1; clone_size: .; d_call: .; cdr3_nt: TGTGCCACCAGGCAAAATGGCTACACCTTC; cdr3_aa: CATRQNGYTF
j_call: TRBJ1-5; v_call: TRBV6-2/TRBV6-3; clone_size: .; d_call: .; cdr3_nt: TGTGCCAGTAGTTACAACCCCCAGCCCCAGCATTTT; cdr3_aa: CASSYNPQPQHF
j_call: TRBJ1-1; v_call: TRBV5-6; clone_size: few; d_call: .; cdr3_nt: TGTGCCAGCAGCCTGGGGTCTCAAGTGAACACTGAAGCTTTCTTT; cdr3_aa: CASSLGSQVNTEAFF
j_call: TRBJ2-5; v_call: TRBV6-1; clone_size: .; d_call: .; cdr3_nt: TGTGCCAGCAGTGAAGTGGGAGGGGGGCAAGAGACCCAGTACTTC; cdr3_aa: CASSEVGGGQETQYF
j_call: TRBJ1-5; v_call: TRBV12-3/TRBV12-4; clone_size: few; d_call: TRBD1; cdr3_nt: TGTGCCAGCAGTCGGGACAGGGACTTCTATAGCAATCAGCCCCAGCATTTT; cdr3_aa: CASSRDRDFYSNQPQHF